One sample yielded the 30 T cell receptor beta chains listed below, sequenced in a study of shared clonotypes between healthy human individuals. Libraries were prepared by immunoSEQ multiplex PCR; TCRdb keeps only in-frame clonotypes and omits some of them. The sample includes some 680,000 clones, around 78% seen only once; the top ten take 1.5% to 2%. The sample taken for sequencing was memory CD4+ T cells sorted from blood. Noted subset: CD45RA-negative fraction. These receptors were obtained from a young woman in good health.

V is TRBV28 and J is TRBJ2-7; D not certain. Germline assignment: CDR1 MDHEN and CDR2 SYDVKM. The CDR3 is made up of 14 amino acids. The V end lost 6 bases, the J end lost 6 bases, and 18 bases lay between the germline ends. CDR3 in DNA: TGTGCCAGCAGACCCGCATCTCAAGCGCTCGAGCAGTACTTC. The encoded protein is CASRPASQALEQYF.

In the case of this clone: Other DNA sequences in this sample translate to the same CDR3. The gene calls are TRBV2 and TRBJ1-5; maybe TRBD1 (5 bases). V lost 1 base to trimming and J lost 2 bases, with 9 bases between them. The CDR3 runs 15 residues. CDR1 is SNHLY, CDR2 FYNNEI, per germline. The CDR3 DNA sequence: TGTGCCAGCAGTGAAGGTAGGGGAGGCAATCAGCCCCAGCATTTT. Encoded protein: CASSEGRGGNQPQHF.

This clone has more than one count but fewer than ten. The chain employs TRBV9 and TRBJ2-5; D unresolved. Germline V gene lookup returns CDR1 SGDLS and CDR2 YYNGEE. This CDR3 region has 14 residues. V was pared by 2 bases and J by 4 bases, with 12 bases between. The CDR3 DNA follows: TGTGCCAGCAGCGTCAGGAGTTTTGGAGAGACCCAGTACTTC. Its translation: CASSVRSFGETQYF.

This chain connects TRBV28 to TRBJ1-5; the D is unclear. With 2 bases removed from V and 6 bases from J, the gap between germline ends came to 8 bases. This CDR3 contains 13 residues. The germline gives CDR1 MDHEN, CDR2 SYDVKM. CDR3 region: CASSLSGRQPQHF. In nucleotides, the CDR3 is TGTGCCAGCAGTTTAAGTGGTCGTCAGCCCCAGCATTTT.

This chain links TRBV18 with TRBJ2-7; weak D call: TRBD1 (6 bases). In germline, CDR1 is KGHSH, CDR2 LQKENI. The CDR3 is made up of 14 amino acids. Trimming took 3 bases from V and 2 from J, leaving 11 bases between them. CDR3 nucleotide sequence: TGTGCCAGCTCACCCCAAGGACAGACCTACGAGCAGTACTTC. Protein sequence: CASSPQGQTYEQYF.

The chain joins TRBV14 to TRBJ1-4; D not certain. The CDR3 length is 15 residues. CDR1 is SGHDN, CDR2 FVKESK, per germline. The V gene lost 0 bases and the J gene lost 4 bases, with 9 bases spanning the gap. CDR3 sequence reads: CASSQDVASNEKLFF. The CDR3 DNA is TGTGCCAGCAGCCAAGATGTGGCGAGTAATGAAAAACTGTTTTTT.

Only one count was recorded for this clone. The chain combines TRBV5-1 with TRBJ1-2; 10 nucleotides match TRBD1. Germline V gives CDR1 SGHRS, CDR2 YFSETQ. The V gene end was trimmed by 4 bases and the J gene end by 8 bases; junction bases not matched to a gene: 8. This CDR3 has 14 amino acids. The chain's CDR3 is CASSPGQGILGYTF. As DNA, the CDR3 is TGCGCCAGCAGCCCGGGACAGGGGATCCTGGGCTACACCTTC.

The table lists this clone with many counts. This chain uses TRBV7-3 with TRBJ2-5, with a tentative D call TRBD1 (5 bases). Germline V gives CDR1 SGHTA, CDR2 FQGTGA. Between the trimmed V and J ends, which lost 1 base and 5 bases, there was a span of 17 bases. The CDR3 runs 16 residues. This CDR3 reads CASSLKGRVYGETQYF. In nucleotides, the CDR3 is TGTGCCAGCAGCTTAAAAGGCAGGGTTTATGGGGAGACCCAGTACTTC.

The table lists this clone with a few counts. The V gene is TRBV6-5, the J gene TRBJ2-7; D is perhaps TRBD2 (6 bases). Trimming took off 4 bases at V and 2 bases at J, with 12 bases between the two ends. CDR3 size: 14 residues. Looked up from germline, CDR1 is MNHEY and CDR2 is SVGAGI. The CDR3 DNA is TGTGCCAGCAGTTTTAGCGGAGGAACCTACGAGCAGTACTTC. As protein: CASSFSGGTYEQYF.

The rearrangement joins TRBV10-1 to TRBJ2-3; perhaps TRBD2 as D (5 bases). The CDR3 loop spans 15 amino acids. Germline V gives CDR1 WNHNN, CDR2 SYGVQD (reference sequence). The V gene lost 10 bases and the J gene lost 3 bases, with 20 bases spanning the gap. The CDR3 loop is CATSEVVGQTDTQYF. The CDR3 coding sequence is TGCGCCACCTCGGAGGTAGTCGGGCAGACAGATACGCAGTATTTT.

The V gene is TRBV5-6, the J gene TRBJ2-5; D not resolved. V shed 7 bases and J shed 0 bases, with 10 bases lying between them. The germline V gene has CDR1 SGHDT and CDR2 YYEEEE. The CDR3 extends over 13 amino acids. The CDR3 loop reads CASSPGDQETQYF. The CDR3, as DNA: TGTGCCAGCTCCCCTGGCGACCAAGAGACCCAGTACTTC. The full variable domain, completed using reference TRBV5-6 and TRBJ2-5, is DAGVTQSPTHLIKTRGQQVTLRCSPKSGHDTVSWYQQALGQGPQFIFQYYEEEERQRGNFPDRFSGHQFPNYSSELNVNALLLGDSALYLCASSPGDQETQYFGPGTRLLVL.

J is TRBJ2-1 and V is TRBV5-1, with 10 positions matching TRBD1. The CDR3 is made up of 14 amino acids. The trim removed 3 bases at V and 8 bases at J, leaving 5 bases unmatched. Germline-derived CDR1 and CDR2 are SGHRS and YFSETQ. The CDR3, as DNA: TGCGCCAGCAGCTCCCGGACAGGGGGGGATGAGCAGTTCTTC. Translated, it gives CASSSRTGGDEQFF.

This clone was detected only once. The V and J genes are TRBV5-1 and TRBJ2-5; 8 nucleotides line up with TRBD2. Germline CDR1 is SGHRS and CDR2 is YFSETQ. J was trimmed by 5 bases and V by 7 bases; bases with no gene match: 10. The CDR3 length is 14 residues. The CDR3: CASWRRGAEETQYF. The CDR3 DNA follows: TGCGCCAGCTGGAGGCGGGGGGCTGAGGAGACCCAGTACTTC. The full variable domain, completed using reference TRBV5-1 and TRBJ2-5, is KAGVTQTPRYLIKTRGQQVTLSCSPISGHRSVSWYQQTPGQGLQFLFEYFSETQRNKGNFPGRFSGRQFSNSRSEMNVSTLELGDSALYLCASWRRGAEETQYFGPGTRLLVL.

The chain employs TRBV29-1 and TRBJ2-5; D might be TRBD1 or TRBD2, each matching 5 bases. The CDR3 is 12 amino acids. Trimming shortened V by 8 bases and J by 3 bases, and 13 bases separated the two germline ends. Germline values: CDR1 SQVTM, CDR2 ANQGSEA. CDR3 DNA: TGCAGCTCCCGGGACGGGAAAGAGACCCAGTACTTC. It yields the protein CSSRDGKETQYF.

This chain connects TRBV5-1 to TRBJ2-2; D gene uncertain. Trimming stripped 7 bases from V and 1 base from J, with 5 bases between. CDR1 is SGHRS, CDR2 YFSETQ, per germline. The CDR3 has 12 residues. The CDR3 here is CASWENTGELFF. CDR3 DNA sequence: TGCGCCAGCTGGGAGAACACCGGGGAGCTGTTTTTT.

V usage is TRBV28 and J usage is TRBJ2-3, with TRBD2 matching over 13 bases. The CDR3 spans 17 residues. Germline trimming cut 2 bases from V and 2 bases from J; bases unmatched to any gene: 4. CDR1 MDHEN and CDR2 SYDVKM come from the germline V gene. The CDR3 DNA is TGTGCCAGCAGTTTAGGGGGACTAGCGGGATACACAGATACGCAGTATTTT. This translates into CASSLGGLAGYTDTQYF.

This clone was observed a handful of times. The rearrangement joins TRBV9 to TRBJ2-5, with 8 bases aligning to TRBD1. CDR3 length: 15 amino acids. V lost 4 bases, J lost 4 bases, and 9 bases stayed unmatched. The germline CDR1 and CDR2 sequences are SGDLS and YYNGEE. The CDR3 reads CASSPSRTGRETQYF. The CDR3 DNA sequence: TGTGCCAGCAGCCCGAGCAGGACAGGGAGAGAGACCCAGTACTTC.

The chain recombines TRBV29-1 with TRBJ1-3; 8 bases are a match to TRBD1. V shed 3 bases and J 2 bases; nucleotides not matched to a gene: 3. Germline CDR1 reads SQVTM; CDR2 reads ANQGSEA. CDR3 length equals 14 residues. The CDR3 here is CSVDKTGAGNTIYF. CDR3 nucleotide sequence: TGCAGCGTTGATAAGACAGGGGCTGGAAACACCATATATTTT.

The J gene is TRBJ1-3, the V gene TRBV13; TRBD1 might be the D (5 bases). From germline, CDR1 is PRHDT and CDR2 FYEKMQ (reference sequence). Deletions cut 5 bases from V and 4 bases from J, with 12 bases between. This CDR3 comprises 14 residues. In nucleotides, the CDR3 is TGTGCCAGCAGCCGGGGACGGTCAGGAAACACCATATATTTT. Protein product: CASSRGRSGNTIYF.

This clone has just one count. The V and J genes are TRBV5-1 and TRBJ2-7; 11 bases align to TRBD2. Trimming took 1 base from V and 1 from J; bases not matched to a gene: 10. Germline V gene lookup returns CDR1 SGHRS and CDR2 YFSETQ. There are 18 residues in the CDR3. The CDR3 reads CASSLRGSGRAVSYEQYF. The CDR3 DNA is TGCGCCAGCAGCTTGAGGGGTAGCGGGAGGGCCGTATCCTACGAGCAGTACTTC. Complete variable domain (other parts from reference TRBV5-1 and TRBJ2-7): KAGVTQTPRYLIKTRGQQVTLSCSPISGHRSVSWYQQTPGQGLQFLFEYFSETQRNKGNFPGRFSGRQFSNSRSEMNVSTLELGDSALYLCASSLRGSGRAVSYEQYFGPGTRLTVT.

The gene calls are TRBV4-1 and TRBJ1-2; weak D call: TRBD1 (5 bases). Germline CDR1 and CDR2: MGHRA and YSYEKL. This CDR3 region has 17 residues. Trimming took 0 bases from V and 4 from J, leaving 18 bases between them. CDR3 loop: CASSQDWDVGAGYGYTF. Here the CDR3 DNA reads TGCGCCAGCAGCCAAGATTGGGACGTCGGGGCTGGCTATGGCTACACCTTC.

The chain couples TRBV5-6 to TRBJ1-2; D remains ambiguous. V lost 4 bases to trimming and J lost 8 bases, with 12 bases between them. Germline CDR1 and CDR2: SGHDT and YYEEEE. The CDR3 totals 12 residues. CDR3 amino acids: CASSQAGWGYTF. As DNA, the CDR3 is TGTGCCAGCAGCCAAGCGGGGTGGGGCTACACCTTC.

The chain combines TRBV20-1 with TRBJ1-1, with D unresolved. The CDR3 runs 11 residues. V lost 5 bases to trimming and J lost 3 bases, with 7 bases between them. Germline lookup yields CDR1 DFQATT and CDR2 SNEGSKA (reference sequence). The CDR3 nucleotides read TGCAGTGCTCCCAGCCACACTGAAGCTTTCTTT. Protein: CSAPSHTEAFF.

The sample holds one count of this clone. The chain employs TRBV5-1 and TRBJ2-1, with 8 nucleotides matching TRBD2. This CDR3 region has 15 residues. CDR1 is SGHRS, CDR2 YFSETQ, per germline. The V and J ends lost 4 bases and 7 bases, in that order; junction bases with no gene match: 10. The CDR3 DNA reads TGCGCCAGCAGCCCACTAGCGGCCCTTTGGAATGAGCAGTTCTTC. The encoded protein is CASSPLAALWNEQFF.

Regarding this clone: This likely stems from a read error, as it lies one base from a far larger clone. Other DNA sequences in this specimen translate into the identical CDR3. The CDR3 is CSVEGLAHEQFF. The CDR3 region has the DNA TGCAGCGTAGAGGGGTTAGCACATGAGCAGTTCTTC. The chain is built from TRBV29-1 and TRBJ2-1, with D perhaps matching TRBD1 or TRBD2 (5 bases each). The V end lost 6 bases, the J end lost 8 bases, and 14 bases lay between the germline ends. This CDR3 spans 12 amino acids. The germline CDR1 and CDR2 sequences are SQVTM and ANQGSEA.

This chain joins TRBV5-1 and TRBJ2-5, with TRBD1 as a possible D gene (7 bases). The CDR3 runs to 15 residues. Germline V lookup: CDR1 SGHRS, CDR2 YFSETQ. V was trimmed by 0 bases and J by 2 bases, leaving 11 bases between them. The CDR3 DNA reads TGCGCCAGCAGCTTGGCCGGGGGACAGCAAGAGACCCAGTACTTC. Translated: CASSLAGGQQETQYF. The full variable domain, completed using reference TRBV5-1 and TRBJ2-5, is KAGVTQTPRYLIKTRGQQVTLSCSPISGHRSVSWYQQTPGQGLQFLFEYFSETQRNKGNFPGRFSGRQFSNSRSEMNVSTLELGDSALYLCASSLAGGQQETQYFGPGTRLLVL.

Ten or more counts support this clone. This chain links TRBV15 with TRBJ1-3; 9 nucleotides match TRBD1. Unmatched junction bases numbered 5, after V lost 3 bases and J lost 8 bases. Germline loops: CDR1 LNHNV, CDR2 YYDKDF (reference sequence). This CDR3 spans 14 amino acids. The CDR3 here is CATSRGTGTDTIYF. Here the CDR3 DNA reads TGTGCCACCAGCAGGGGGACAGGGACGGACACCATATATTTT. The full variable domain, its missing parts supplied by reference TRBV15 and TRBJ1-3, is DAMVIQNPRYQVTQFGKPVTLSCSQTLNHNVMYWYQQKSSQAPKLLFHYYDKDFNNEADTPDNFQSRRPNTSFCFLDIRSPGLGDTAMYLCATSRGTGTDTIYFGEGSWLTVV.

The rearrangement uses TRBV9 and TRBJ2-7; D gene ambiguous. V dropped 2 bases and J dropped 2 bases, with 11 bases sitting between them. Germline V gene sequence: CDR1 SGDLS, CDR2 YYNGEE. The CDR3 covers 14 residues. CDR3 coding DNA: TGTGCCAGCAGCGTGTCTTGGGGTACCTACGAGCAGTACTTC. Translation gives CASSVSWGTYEQYF.

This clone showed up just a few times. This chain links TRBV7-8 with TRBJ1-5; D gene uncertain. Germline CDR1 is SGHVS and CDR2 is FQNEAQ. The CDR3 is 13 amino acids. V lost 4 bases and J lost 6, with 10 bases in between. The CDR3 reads CASSYRAGQPQHF. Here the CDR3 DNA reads TGTGCCAGCAGCTACAGAGCAGGTCAGCCCCAGCATTTT.

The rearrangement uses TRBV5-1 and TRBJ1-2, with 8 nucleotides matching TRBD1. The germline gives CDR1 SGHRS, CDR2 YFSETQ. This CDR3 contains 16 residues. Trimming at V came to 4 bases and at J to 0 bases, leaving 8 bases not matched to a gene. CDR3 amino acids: CASSQSTGDPNYGYTF. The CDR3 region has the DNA TGCGCCAGCAGCCAATCGACAGGGGATCCTAACTATGGCTACACCTTC.